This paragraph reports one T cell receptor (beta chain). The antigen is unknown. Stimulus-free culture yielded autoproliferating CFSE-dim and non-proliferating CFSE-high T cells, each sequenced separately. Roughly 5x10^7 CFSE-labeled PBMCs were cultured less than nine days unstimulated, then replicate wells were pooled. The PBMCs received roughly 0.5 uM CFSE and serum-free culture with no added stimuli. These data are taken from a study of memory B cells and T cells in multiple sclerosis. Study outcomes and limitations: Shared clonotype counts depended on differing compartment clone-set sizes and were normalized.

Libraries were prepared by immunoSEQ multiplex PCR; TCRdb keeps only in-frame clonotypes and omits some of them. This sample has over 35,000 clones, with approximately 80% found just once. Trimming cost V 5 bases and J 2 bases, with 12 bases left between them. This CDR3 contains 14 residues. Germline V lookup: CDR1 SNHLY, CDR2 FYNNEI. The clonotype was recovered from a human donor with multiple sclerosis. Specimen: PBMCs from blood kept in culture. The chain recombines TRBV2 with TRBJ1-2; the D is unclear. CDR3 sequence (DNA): TGTGCCAGCAGTATAAGGGTTGTGAACTATGGCTACACCTTC. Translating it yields CASSIRVVNYGYTF.